This T cell receptor beta chain was identified during a study of blood T cell repertoires in COVID-19. This CDR3 has 16 amino acids. The germline V gene has CDR1 SEHNR and CDR2 FQNEAQ (reference sequence). The V end was cut by 5 bases, the J end by 4 bases, with 20 bases between. Profiled with immunoSEQ multiplex PCR; TCRdb holds only in-frame clones, not every one. The sample records 280,000 or so clones, approximately 88% being singletons. The TCR comes from a man aged 18 to 30 with active or convalescent COVID-19. The V call is TRBV7-9, the J call TRBJ1-2; D not certain. Sequencing used peripheral blood. The CDR3 DNA reads TGTGCCAGCAGCCTAGTTAGGGAGGGTCCCCTCTATGGCTACACCTTC. This codes for CASSLVREGPLYGYTF. The full variable domain, with the rest looked up from reference TRBV7-9 and TRBJ1-2, is DTGVSQNPRHKITKRGQNVTFRCDPISEHNRLYWYRQTLGQGPEFLTYFQNEAQLEKSRLLSDRFSAERPKGSFSTLEIQRTEQGDSAMYLCASSLVREGPLYGYTFGSGTRLTVV.